This section outlines one TCR beta chain sequence together with its context. Its antigen is not yet known. The sample holds no much larger clone one base away, and base qualities are not on file. Whole blood was collected in K2EDTA tubes by collaborating institutions according to the institutions' own protocols. For TCRbeta analysis, collaborator samples were shipped as frozen whole blood, as isolated PBMCs, or as DNA extracted from either sample type. Relative to germline, V is missing 4 bases and J is missing 8 bases, with 8 bases of the junction outside any gene match. From a lookup of the germline V gene, CDR1 and CDR2 are SGHTS and YDEGEE. The CDR3 runs 14 residues from the cysteine to the phenylalanine. Kept here is only the CDR3 DNA, which spans 42 bases and is read in frame from base 1. This sample was taken from a study of blood T cell repertoires in COVID-19 (dated by TCRdb to the early 2020s). Concerning the study at large: Samples covering the acute and convalescent phases of COVID-19 were provided by collaborators in the United States, Italy and Spain. The repertoires were released in a freely available public database meant as a resource for research on the immune response to SARS-CoV-2. The material from the prospective study consisted of cDNA or gDNA derived from T cells, B-cell-depleted T cells, or PBMCs. The dataset comprised deeply sampled blood TCRbeta repertoires from subjects exposed to, actively infected with, or recovered from COVID-19. Nearly every sample came with metadata listing a de-identified subject ID, COVID-19 status, age in years and sex. Where available, HLA class I and class II types were obtained from metadata supplied by the sample provider rather than from assay-based typing. Samples came from the ongoing ImmuneRACE study (first 160 participants) plus 1,254 subjects from 6 global collaborators. Overall study results and their limits: Clinical and demographic metadata were provided uncurated, with the amount varying by source and participant.

TCRbeta CDR3 regions were amplified from genomic DNA using the immunoSEQ Assay, a bias-controlled multiplex PCR. As for the original processing: Within the assay, amplification of reference gene primers was used to estimate how many nucleated cells each sample contained. To quantify the absolute abundance of each unique TCRbeta CDR3 rearrangement, sequence reads were collapsed and filtered. For each sample, productive Simpson clonality was calculated as the square root of Simpson's diversity index across productive rearrangements. TCRdb provides this immuneACCESS table in a form limited to in-frame rearrangements. Some clones are lacking; in checked studies, under half of them reflect an unresolved V gene, and why the rest are absent is not known. V and J calls and clone size are copied from that table; D and trimming were computed from the DNA. The sample records around 86,000 clones, roughly 85% of which are singletons. Jointly, the top ten make up over 35% of the sample.

This clonotype was sampled from a man of 80 years or more with acute or convalescent COVID-19. The chain joins TRBV5-8 to TRBJ1-4, and TRBD1 aligns with 7 junction nucleotides. Sequencing input: peripheral blood. The base sequence is TGTGCCAGCAGCAACGACAGGGTACAGGAAAAACTGTTTTTT. Translated, it reads CASSNDRVQEKLFF.